Listed here are 22 T cell receptor beta chains from one sample, sequenced in a study of T-cell reconstitution after alpha-beta-depleted transplantation in children. A TCRbeta library incorporating unique molecular identifiers was prepared. A single record per CDR3 protein comes from TCRdb applying MiXCR to the PCR reads. The sample holds 190,000 or so distinct CDR3 sequences, over 5.5% seen once. The specimen comprised PBMCs from the stem cell graft donor, sampled from the stem cell graft. The origin of the receptors is a human donor who donated a stem cell graft to a child with Wiskott-Aldrich syndrome.

This clonotype occurred many times. The rearrangement uses TRBV12-3 or TRBV12-4 and TRBJ1-1, with 10 bases that match TRBD1. The CDR3 spans 15 residues. The V and J ends lost 6 bases and 5 bases, in that order; junction bases with no gene match: 9. The CDR3 spells CASRDLDRGKTEAFF. CDR3 DNA sequence: TGTGCCAGCAGGGACCTGGACAGGGGGAAGACTGAAGCTTTCTTT.

This clonotype occurred many times. This rearrangement joins TRBV20-1 to TRBJ1-6; no clear D. CDR1 is DFQATT, CDR2 SNEGSKA, per germline (reference sequence). V shed 1 base and J shed 5 bases, with 9 bases lying between them. The CDR3 runs to 14 residues. CDR3 in DNA: TGCAGTGCTAGAGTTGCGGGTAATAATTCACCCCTCCACTTT. It translates to CSARVAGNNSPLHF.

As for this clonotype: This clone may be a read error of a much larger clone one base away. The J gene is TRBJ2-2, the V gene TRBV20-1, with D tentatively TRBD1 (5 bases). CDR1 and CDR2 from the germline V gene are DFQATT and SNEGSKA (reference sequence). The length of the CDR3 is 15 residues. V shed 5 bases and J shed 0 bases, with 13 bases lying between them. The chain's CDR3 is CSARKGISNTGELFF. Written as DNA, the CDR3 is TGCAGTGCTCGAAAGGGGATATCGAACACCGGGGAGCTGTTTTTT.

Ten or more counts support this clonotype. This chain joins TRBV5-1 and TRBJ2-2, with 11 positions matching TRBD2. This CDR3 comprises 16 residues. The J segment lost 1 base and the V segment lost 5 bases, leaving 4 bases of the junction unmatched. Germline assignment: CDR1 SGHRS and CDR2 YFSETQ. CDR3 sequence reads: CASSSSGGQNTGELFF. The CDR3 DNA follows: TGCGCCAGCAGTTCTAGCGGGGGGCAGAACACCGGGGAGCTGTTTTTT.

This chain joins TRBV7-9 and TRBJ2-7; D not certain. V shed 3 bases and J shed 1 base, with 10 bases lying between them. CDR1 SEHNR and CDR2 FQNEAQ come from the germline V gene (reference sequence). The CDR3 length is 14 residues. Here the CDR3 reads CASSFGSASYEQYF. The CDR3 DNA reads TGTGCCAGCAGCTTCGGAAGTGCTTCCTACGAGCAGTACTTC.

This clonotype was seen ten or more times. The chain uses TRBV20-1 and TRBJ1-1; TRBD1 agrees at 9 bases. The ends lost 0 bases at V and 0 bases at J; junction bases unmatched: 5. Germline V gene sequence: CDR1 DFQATT, CDR2 SNEGSKA (reference sequence). The CDR3 runs 16 residues. CDR3 loop: CSARDAGTGMNTEAFF. The CDR3 nucleotides are TGCAGTGCTAGAGATGCAGGGACAGGGATGAACACTGAAGCTTTCTTT.

This clonotype appeared many times. The chain is built from TRBV10-3 and TRBJ1-2; D is perhaps TRBD1 (5 bases). Trimming shortened V by 10 bases and J by 1 base, and 16 bases separated the two germline ends. From germline, CDR1 is ENHRY and CDR2 SYGVKD. The CDR3 is made up of 14 amino acids. CDR3 region: CATRGVADNYGYTF. DNA for the CDR3: TGTGCCACTCGAGGGGTTGCGGATAACTATGGCTACACCTTC.

This clonotype was seen repeatedly, ten times or more. V and J are TRBV20-1 and TRBJ1-5, with 9 bases matching TRBD1. The germline V gene encodes CDR1 DFQATT and CDR2 SNEGSKA (reference sequence). With 4 bases clipped from V and 0 bases from J, the junction kept 1 base outside the gene matches. This CDR3 spans 14 amino acids. Written as DNA, the CDR3 is TGCAGTGCTACACAGGGGGCTAGCAATCAGCCCCAGCATTTT. Residues: CSATQGASNQPQHF.

This clonotype was seen at least ten times. This chain connects TRBV12-3 or TRBV12-4 to TRBJ2-2; no clear D. The CDR3 length is 14 residues. The V gene lost 3 bases and the J gene lost 4 bases, with 9 bases spanning the gap. DNA of the CDR3: TGTGCCAGCAGTTTCGGAGATCTCACCGGGGAGCTGTTTTTT. It translates to CASSFGDLTGELFF.

This clonotype has a count of ten or more. The chain joins TRBV6-5 to TRBJ1-5; D remains ambiguous. Between the trimmed V and J ends, which lost 10 bases and 4 bases, there was a span of 14 bases. Germline-derived CDR1 and CDR2 are MNHEY and SVGAGI. The CDR3 spans 13 residues. The CDR3 loop reads CATVFRSNQPQHF. Written as DNA, the CDR3 is TGTGCCACTGTATTTAGGTCTAATCAGCCCCAGCATTTT.

This clonotype was counted ten times or more. The J gene is TRBJ2-1, the V gene TRBV18; D gene unclear. CDR3 length equals 13 residues. Germline CDR1 and CDR2: KGHSH and LQKENI. Trimming took 1 base from V and 7 from J, leaving 8 bases between them. The CDR3 bases are TGTGCCAGCTCACCACTCACGAGTAATGAGCAGTTCTTC. As protein: CASSPLTSNEQFF.

This clonotype showed up many times. The J gene is TRBJ2-4, the V gene TRBV12-3 or TRBV12-4, with 11 bases aligning to TRBD2. Trimming at V came to 4 bases and at J to 9 bases, leaving 11 bases not matched to a gene. This CDR3 contains 16 residues. The CDR3 loop is CASSSRLAGSYSIQYF. The CDR3 DNA sequence: TGTGCCAGCAGTTCCCGACTAGCGGGATCGTATAGCATTCAGTACTTC.

Ten or more counts support this clonotype. The chain links TRBV5-1 to TRBJ2-5; 9 positions match TRBD1. From germline, CDR1 is SGHRS and CDR2 YFSETQ. CDR3 length: 15 residues. J was trimmed by 4 bases and V by 0 bases; bases with no gene match: 4. The CDR3 DNA reads TGCGCCAGCAGCTTGGAGGGACAGGGAGTAGAGACCCAGTACTTC. This sequence encodes CASSLEGQGVETQYF.

This clonotype occurred many times. This chain uses TRBV12-3 or TRBV12-4 with TRBJ2-1, with 8 bases fitting TRBD2. The CDR3 length is 13 residues. Trimming removed 6 bases from V and 10 bases from J; junction bases left unmatched: 8. CDR3 loop: CASSPGGFQEQFF. CDR3 sequence (DNA): TGTGCCAGCAGCCCGGGGGGGTTCCAAGAGCAGTTCTTC.

This clonotype was counted at least ten times. The rearrangement links TRBV20-1 to TRBJ1-3; D might be TRBD1 (5 bases). V was pared by 3 bases and J by 2 bases, with 11 bases between. Per germline, CDR1 DFQATT and CDR2 SNEGSKA (reference sequence). The length of the CDR3 is 14 residues. The chain's CDR3 is CSASMGRAGNTIYF. The CDR3 DNA reads as TGCAGTGCTAGTATGGGCAGGGCTGGAAACACCATATATTTT.

This clonotype was observed a handful of times. The chain is built from TRBV27 and TRBJ1-3; TRBD1 is a possible D gene (5 bases). V was shortened by 2 bases and J by 0 bases, with 8 bases between the two germline ends. The CDR3 consists of 15 residues. The germline V gene encodes CDR1 MNHEY and CDR2 SMNVEV (reference sequence). As DNA, the CDR3 is TGTGCCAGCAGTTTACAGGGTAACTCTGGAAACACCATATATTTT. It codes for CASSLQGNSGNTIYF.

This clonotype was seen at least ten times. The rearrangement uses TRBV7-2 and TRBJ2-7; D unresolved. The CDR3 loop spans 14 amino acids. Trimming removed 3 bases from V and 4 bases from J, with 13 bases in between. The germline CDR1 and CDR2 sequences are SGHTA and FQGNSA. The CDR3 loop reads CASSLLVGGYEQYF. CDR3 nucleotides: TGTGCCAGCAGCTTGTTAGTTGGCGGTTACGAGCAGTACTTC.

This clonotype came up many times. The V gene is TRBV12-3 or TRBV12-4, the J gene TRBJ1-1; TRBD1 matches 7 bases. The CDR3 runs 15 residues. Losses at the gene ends were 3 bases for V and 1 base for J; bases not matched to a gene: 5. The CDR3 loop reads CASSLTGSRNTEAFF. The CDR3, as DNA: TGTGCCAGCAGTTTGACAGGGTCCAGGAACACTGAAGCTTTCTTT.

This clonotype was counted ten times or more. The chain has TRBV18 and TRBJ2-5; D is unclear. Germline-derived CDR1 and CDR2 are KGHSH and LQKENI. Trimming took 2 bases from V and 3 from J, leaving 1 base between them. The CDR3 is 11 amino acids. CDR3 residues: CASSPKETQYF. In DNA, the CDR3 is TGTGCCAGCTCACCAAAAGAGACCCAGTACTTC. The entire variable domain, with the rest obtained from reference TRBV18 and TRBJ2-5, is as follows: NAGVMQNPRHLVRRRGQEARLRCSPMKGHSHVYWYRQLPEEGLKFMVYLQKENIIDESGMPKERFSAEFPKEGPSILRIQQVVRGDSAAYFCASSPKETQYFGPGTRLLVL.

This clonotype was detected many times. The chain employs TRBV3-1 and TRBJ1-1, with 7 bases fitting TRBD1. Germline trimming cut 0 bases from V and 5 bases from J; bases unmatched to any gene: 3. CDR3 length: 14 residues. CDR1 and CDR2 from the germline V gene are LGHDT and YNNKEL (reference sequence). CDR3 in amino acids: CASSQDLRGTEAFF. CDR3 sequence (DNA): TGTGCCAGCAGCCAAGACCTCAGGGGGACTGAAGCTTTCTTT.

This clonotype was observed many times. The V gene is TRBV5-1, the J gene TRBJ1-6, with unresolved D. Trimming cost V 4 bases and J 4 bases, with 12 bases left between them. The CDR3 contains 15 residues. The germline CDR1 and CDR2 sequences are SGHRS and YFSETQ. CDR3 DNA: TGCGCCAGCAGCCCGGCAAGACCGTATAATTCACCCCTCCACTTT. It codes for CASSPARPYNSPLHF.

The CDR3 DNA sequence: TGTGCCAGCTCACCACCTCTTTCTAGTGGGGTCTACGAGCAGTACTTC. Its protein product is CASSPPLSSGVYEQYF. The chain carries TRBV18 and TRBJ2-7; the D is unclear. Germline CDR1 reads KGHSH; CDR2 reads LQKENI. Between the trimmed V and J ends, which lost 0 bases and 3 bases, there was a span of 15 bases. This CDR3 contains 16 residues.